This T cell receptor beta chain comes out of a study of blood T cell repertoires in COVID-19. The CDR3 totals 16 residues. Germline values: CDR1 MGHRA, CDR2 YSYEKL. Between the trimmed V and J ends, which lost 3 bases and 8 bases, there was a span of 22 bases. Produced via immunoSEQ multiplex PCR; TCRdb's table is partial and in-frame only. The sample lists approximately 360,000 clones; around 91% were seen once. Sequencing used peripheral blood. The receptor was derived from a man aged 18 to 29 with active or convalescent COVID-19. V and J are TRBV4-1 and TRBJ1-2, with D perhaps matching TRBD1 (6 bases). The CDR3 DNA sequence: TGCGCCAGCAGCCAGGGAATTGTCAGGGGACCTTACGGCTACACCTTC. This codes for CASSQGIVRGPYGYTF.